Listed here is a single T cell receptor (beta chain). The PCR used 60 V beta and 13 J beta primers. The data were produced by immunoSEQ multiplex PCR, yet TCRdb's version contains in-frame clones alone and is incomplete. Altogether about 21,000 clones are present, about four fifths being singletons, with the ten largest covering 30% to 45%. The data are from a study of glioma-infiltrating T cells after dendritic cell vaccination. Study information: Treatment, given 2003 to 2012, was autologous tumor lysate-pulsed dendritic cell vaccination. Monocyte-derived dendritic cells, cultured approximately 7 days with IL-4 and GM-CSF, were pulsed with autologous tumor lysate.

V lost 0 bases and J lost 7, with 12 bases in between. The CDR3 is 13 residues long. The germline gives CDR1 GTSNPN, CDR2 SVGIG (reference sequence). The chain carries TRBV30 and TRBJ1-2, with D uncertain. Source: blood, taken before dendritic cell vaccination. The source of this sequence is a human donor with glioblastoma. The CDR3 sequence is CAWSVGEVGGYTF. The CDR3 coding sequence is TGTGCCTGGAGTGTTGGGGAGGTCGGTGGCTACACCTTC. The full variable domain, with the rest looked up from reference TRBV30 and TRBJ1-2, is SQTIHQWPATLVQPVGSPLSLECTVEGTSNPNLYWYRQAAGRGLQLLFYSVGIGQISSEVPQNLSASRPQDRQFILSSKKLLLSDSGFYLCAWSVGEVGGYTFGSGTRLTVV.